A single T cell receptor beta chain is shown here with its context. These data are taken from a study of blood T cell repertoires in COVID-19. CDR3 length: 16 amino acids. CDR1 is SEHNR and CDR2 is FQNEAQ in the germline V gene (reference sequence). With V trimmed by 8 bases and J by 7 bases, 16 bases remained unmatched. The assay was immunoSEQ multiplex PCR, and TCRdb's table has in-frame clones only and misses some. The sample has approximately 61,000 clones, about 78% seen once. Sequencing used peripheral blood. The genes are TRBV7-9 and TRBJ2-5; the match to TRBD2 covers 10 bases. The sequence derives from an elderly man with active or convalescent COVID-19. The DNA of the CDR3 is TGTGCCAGCTTACCTCGGACTAGCGGAGGGGGAGGGACCCAGTACTTC. This gives the protein CASLPRTSGGGGTQYF.